These 30 T cell receptor beta chains came from one sample sequenced in a study of Ad26.COV2.S vaccination and SARS-CoV-2 variants. Sequencing used immunoSEQ multiplex PCR; TCRdb keeps in-frame clones, though not all of them. This sample has 450,000 to 550,000 clones, with roughly nine tenths found just once. Treatment here: some 20 received Ad26.COV2.S at low or high dose, single or two shots; 5 received placebo; per-sample allocation not given. Day 63 following the first vaccine or placebo injection was when the samples were taken. Here the sequenced sample was peripheral blood, taken in a trial of Ad26.COV2.S vaccine versus placebo. These TCRs come from a person aged 18-60 years who received the Ad26.COV2.S COVID-19 vaccine or a placebo.

The genes are TRBV6-5 and TRBJ2-3, with 7 nucleotides matching TRBD1. This CDR3 spans 14 amino acids. V shed 5 bases and J 6 bases; nucleotides not matched to a gene: 8. Germline CDR1 MNHEY, CDR2 SVGAGI. CDR3 sequence reads: CASSLYRGIDTQYF. The CDR3 bases are TGTGCCAGCAGTCTGTACAGGGGTATCGATACGCAGTATTTT.

The rearrangement links TRBV27 to TRBJ2-3, with D perhaps assigned TRBD1 or TRBD2 (6 bases each). This CDR3 has 14 residues. The germline gives CDR1 MNHEY, CDR2 SMNVEV (reference sequence). The germline V and J ends were trimmed by 3 bases and 8 bases, with 15 bases remaining between them. The CDR3 is CASSFPGASGTQYF. CDR3 in DNA: TGTGCCAGCAGTTTCCCGGGGGCCTCGGGTACGCAGTATTTT.

The chain has TRBV15 and TRBJ1-1; D is ambiguous. Trimming cost V 0 bases and J 0 bases, with 11 bases left between them. CDR3 length: 16 amino acids. Germline V gene data show CDR1 as LNHNV and CDR2 as YYDKDF (reference sequence). CDR3 region: CATSREISGMNTEAFF. CDR3 sequence (DNA): TGTGCCACCAGCAGAGAAATAAGCGGGATGAACACTGAAGCTTTCTTT.

This rearrangement joins TRBV28 to TRBJ1-6; TRBD1 matches 8 bases. The CDR3 length is 15 residues. V shed 2 bases, J shed 17 bases, and the junction held 14 bases outside the gene matches. Germline V CDR1 and CDR2: MDHEN, SYDVKM. The chain's CDR3 is CASSLLDRGWGSVHF. CDR3 in DNA: TGTGCCAGCAGTTTACTCGACAGGGGTTGGGGTAGTGTCCACTTT.

The V call is TRBV5-8, the J call TRBJ1-5; 7 bases agree with TRBD1. The V gene end was trimmed by 4 bases and the J gene end by 1 base; junction bases not matched to a gene: 11. The CDR3 length is 17 residues. CDR1 is SGHTS and CDR2 is YDEGEE in the germline V gene. CDR3 DNA: TGTGCCAGCAGCCAGGGCAAGGGGGCTCTGAGCAATCAGCCCCAGCATTTT. Protein: CASSQGKGALSNQPQHF.

The chain uses TRBV6-2 or TRBV6-3 and TRBJ1-2; possible D gene TRBD1, 6 bases. V was clipped by 2 bases and J by 4 bases, with 17 bases between them. Per germline, CDR1 MNHEY and CDR2 SVGEGT. The CDR3 is 16 amino acids. Here the CDR3 reads CASSYQTGLLIYGYTF. CDR3 DNA: TGTGCCAGCAGTTACCAGACAGGCCTTTTGATCTATGGCTACACCTTC.

This clone was counted a single time. The chain carries TRBV18 and TRBJ2-7; 9 bases match TRBD1. Germline loops: CDR1 KGHSH, CDR2 LQKENI. Trimming removed 0 bases from V and 5 bases from J; junction bases left unmatched: 11. The CDR3 is 17 amino acids. The CDR3 DNA sequence: TGTGCCAGCTCACCACCATCCGGACAGGGGCCCCCCCACGAGCAGTACTTC. Translated: CASSPPSGQGPPHEQYF.

The chain has TRBV7-3 and TRBJ2-1, with 12 bases matching TRBD2. V trimming: 5 bases; J trimming: 7 bases; junction bases outside the gene matches: 6. Looked up from germline, CDR1 is SGHTA and CDR2 is FQGTGA. This CDR3 has 15 amino acids. CDR3 sequence: CASSRLAGEGNEQFF. For the CDR3, the DNA is TGTGCCAGCAGCCGACTAGCGGGGGAGGGAAATGAGCAGTTCTTC.

The chain recombines TRBV18 with TRBJ2-7; D is possibly TRBD1 (5 bases). V was trimmed by 5 bases and J by 6 bases, leaving 17 bases between them. In germline, CDR1 is KGHSH, CDR2 LQKENI. CDR3 length: 14 residues. As DNA, the CDR3 is TGTGCCAGCTCATTGAATCAGGGAATCAGCGAGCAGTACTTC. As protein: CASSLNQGISEQYF.

J is TRBJ1-5 and V is TRBV2; D is perhaps TRBD1 (5 bases). Germline V gene data show CDR1 as SNHLY and CDR2 as FYNNEI. This CDR3 has 15 residues. The V end lost 7 bases, the J end lost 2 bases, and 15 bases lay between the germline ends. CDR3 loop: CASTSFMTGNQPQHF. CDR3 bases: TGTGCCAGCACCTCCTTTATGACAGGCAATCAGCCCCAGCATTTT.

The chain has TRBV12-3 or TRBV12-4 and TRBJ2-1; D gene ambiguous. This CDR3 spans 11 amino acids. Trimming took off 8 bases at V and 9 bases at J, with 11 bases between the two ends. DNA of the CDR3: TGTGCCAGCCGTCGTTGGGGTGAGCAGTTCTTC. Translating it yields CASRRWGEQFF.

The V gene is TRBV11-2, the J gene TRBJ2-5; maybe TRBD1 (6 bases). Germline V CDR1 and CDR2: SGHAT, FQNNGV. V lost 3 bases and J lost 6, with 23 bases in between. This CDR3 spans 17 amino acids. The CDR3 sequence is CASSFSFRGNPSKTQYF. As DNA, the CDR3 is TGTGCCAGCAGCTTTTCGTTCAGGGGAAATCCTTCCAAGACCCAGTACTTC.

The chain links TRBV5-6 to TRBJ2-7; D may be TRBD2 (6 bases). CDR3 size: 14 residues. From germline, CDR1 is SGHDT and CDR2 YYEEEE. With 3 bases removed from V and 2 bases from J, the gap between germline ends came to 12 bases. The CDR3 loop is CASSWGDGAYEQYF. CDR3 nucleotides: TGTGCCAGCAGCTGGGGGGACGGTGCCTACGAGCAGTACTTC.

This chain uses TRBV28 with TRBJ1-3; maybe TRBD1 (5 bases). From germline, CDR1 is MDHEN and CDR2 SYDVKM. This CDR3 has 15 amino acids. V gave up 5 bases and J gave up 1 base, with 12 bases separating them. The CDR3 bases are TGTGCCAGCAGTCTCCCCCCAGGGTCTGGAAACACCATATATTTT. This sequence encodes CASSLPPGSGNTIYF.

CDR3 loop: CASGQGASTDTQYF. CDR3 nucleotides: TGTGCCAGCGGCCAGGGGGCTAGCACAGATACGCAGTATTTT. This chain uses TRBV6-6 with TRBJ2-3; 8 nucleotides line up with TRBD1. The CDR3 is 14 amino acids. Germline V CDR1 and CDR2: MNHNY, SVGAGI (reference sequence). The junction had 4 bases not matched to a gene; V was cut back by 8 bases and J by 0 bases.

This clone came up once. The chain links TRBV2 to TRBJ1-4; weak D call: TRBD1 (6 bases). CDR1 is SNHLY and CDR2 is FYNNEI in the germline V gene. The V end lost 6 bases, the J end lost 8 bases, and 16 bases lay between the germline ends. The CDR3 runs to 14 residues. The DNA of the CDR3 is TGTGCCAGCAGGAGGGGGGGCTCCGGCGAAAAACTGTTTTTT. Translated, it gives CASRRGGSGEKLFF.

The chain combines TRBV7-8 with TRBJ1-1; possibly TRBD1 for D (5 bases). From germline, CDR1 is SGHVS and CDR2 FQNEAQ. This CDR3 has 16 amino acids. V shed 6 bases and J shed 3 bases, with 20 bases lying between them. CDR3 in amino acids: CASRPLPGTRDTEAFF. CDR3 sequence (DNA): TGTGCCAGCAGGCCGTTACCTGGTACCAGGGACACTGAAGCTTTCTTT.

V usage is TRBV6-4 and J usage is TRBJ1-2; D call uncertain. V lost 9 bases and J lost 4, with 18 bases in between. Germline V gene lookup returns CDR1 MRHNA and CDR2 SNTAGT. The length of the CDR3 is 14 residues. The CDR3 DNA is TGTGCCAGTAAGACTACAGAGTCCTCCTATGGCTACACCTTC. Protein product: CASKTTESSYGYTF.

The rearrangement uses TRBV2 and TRBJ1-5; a possible D gene is TRBD1 (5 bases). Germline-derived CDR1 and CDR2 are SNHLY and FYNNEI. Trimming cost V 7 bases and J 3 bases, with 10 bases left between them. This CDR3 spans 13 amino acids. The CDR3 region is CASIARVNQPQHF. The DNA of the CDR3 is TGTGCCAGCATAGCCAGGGTCAATCAGCCCCAGCATTTT.

J is TRBJ1-1 and V is TRBV27; 8 bases are a match to TRBD1. The ends lost 2 bases at V and 1 base at J; junction bases unmatched: 6. CDR1 is MNHEY and CDR2 is SMNVEV in the germline V gene (reference sequence). The CDR3 covers 16 residues. The CDR3 coding sequence is TGTGCCAGCAGTTTACTCCCCGGGACAGGGAACACTGAAGCTTTCTTT. This codes for CASSLLPGTGNTEAFF.

For the CDR3, the DNA is TGTGCCAGCAGCCTGAGAAATTCACCCCTCCACTTT. The encoded protein is CASSLRNSPLHF. V gene TRBV6-2 or TRBV6-3 combines with J gene TRBJ1-6; no definite D call. Germline V gene sequence: CDR1 MNHEY, CDR2 SVGEGT. Trimming removed 6 bases at V and 7 bases at J, with 7 bases between. The CDR3 sequence is 12 residues long.

The V call is TRBV19, the J call TRBJ1-4; D not resolved. Germline V lookup: CDR1 LNHDA, CDR2 SQIVND (reference sequence). This CDR3 region has 14 residues. V lost 3 bases and J 8 bases, leaving 13 bases between the germline ends. CDR3 sequence (DNA): TGTGCCAGTAGTATGTGGGCCCGAAGCGAAAAACTGTTTTTT. It codes for CASSMWARSEKLFF.

J is TRBJ1-2 and V is TRBV5-4, with D unclear. CDR1 is SGHNT and CDR2 is YYREEE in the germline V gene (reference sequence). CDR3 length equals 13 residues. The germline V and J ends were trimmed by 0 bases and 4 bases, with 7 bases remaining between them. CDR3 nucleotides: TGTGCCAGCAGCTTGGGGCCTATCTATGGCTACACCTTC. This sequence encodes CASSLGPIYGYTF.

This clone appeared once. The CDR3 coding sequence is TGTGCCATCAGCGGTGGGAACCCCAATCAGCCCCAGCATTTT. This translates into CAISGGNPNQPQHF. The J gene is TRBJ1-5, the V gene TRBV10-3; D unresolved. V was trimmed by 6 bases and J by 3 bases, leaving 12 bases between them. Per the germline V gene, CDR1 is ENHRY and CDR2 is SYGVKD. The CDR3 totals 14 residues.

This chain uses TRBV18 with TRBJ1-1; unclear D gene. Germline V lookup: CDR1 KGHSH, CDR2 LQKENI. V shed 6 bases and J shed 1 base, with 12 bases lying between them. The length of the CDR3 is 14 residues. CDR3 bases: TGTGCCAGCTCCGCACGGAGCCAGAACACTGAAGCTTTCTTT. This encodes CASSARSQNTEAFF.

The rearrangement uses TRBV28 and TRBJ2-1; D is perhaps TRBD1 or TRBD2 (5 bases each). Germline V gene sequence: CDR1 MDHEN, CDR2 SYDVKM. Trimming removed 11 bases from V and 2 bases from J, with 16 bases in between. This CDR3 is 14 amino acids long. The CDR3 sequence is CASGEGSAYNEQFF. The CDR3 nucleotides are TGTGCCTCCGGCGAGGGGAGCGCCTACAATGAGCAGTTCTTC.

This clone has a single count. V and J are TRBV11-2 and TRBJ1-1, with D maybe TRBD1 (5 bases). Looked up from germline, CDR1 is SGHAT and CDR2 is FQNNGV. V lost 6 bases and J lost 1, with 15 bases in between. CDR3 length equals 15 residues. CDR3 in DNA: TGTGCCAGCAGGACCACAGGACTGAGGAACACTGAAGCTTTCTTT. Translated, it gives CASRTTGLRNTEAFF.

The chain is built from TRBV6-2 or TRBV6-3 and TRBJ2-5; D gene ambiguous. The CDR3 loop spans 13 amino acids. Trimming cost V 6 bases and J 5 bases, with 13 bases left between them. Germline V gene sequence: CDR1 MNHEY, CDR2 SVGEGT. CDR3 coding DNA: TGTGCCAGCAGCATCGAAAGTTCGGAGACCCAGTACTTC. Its translation is CASSIESSETQYF.

The rearrangement joins TRBV3-1 (or the pseudogene TRBV3-2) to TRBJ2-1; D unresolved. V was trimmed by 2 bases and J by 2 bases, leaving 10 bases between them. Germline CDR1 is LGHDT and CDR2 is YNNKEL (reference sequence). The CDR3 runs 15 residues. The CDR3 sequence: CASSQQPGPYNEQFF. The CDR3 DNA reads TGTGCCAGCAGCCAACAACCGGGTCCCTACAATGAGCAGTTCTTC.

The chain couples TRBV18 to TRBJ1-2; no clear D gene. Germline V gene data show CDR1 as KGHSH and CDR2 as LQKENI. The CDR3 has 15 residues. V shed 0 bases and J shed 8 bases, with 16 bases lying between them. CDR3 amino acids: CASSPPSGWQGGYTF. The CDR3 DNA follows: TGTGCCAGCTCACCACCGTCGGGGTGGCAAGGCGGCTACACCTTC.